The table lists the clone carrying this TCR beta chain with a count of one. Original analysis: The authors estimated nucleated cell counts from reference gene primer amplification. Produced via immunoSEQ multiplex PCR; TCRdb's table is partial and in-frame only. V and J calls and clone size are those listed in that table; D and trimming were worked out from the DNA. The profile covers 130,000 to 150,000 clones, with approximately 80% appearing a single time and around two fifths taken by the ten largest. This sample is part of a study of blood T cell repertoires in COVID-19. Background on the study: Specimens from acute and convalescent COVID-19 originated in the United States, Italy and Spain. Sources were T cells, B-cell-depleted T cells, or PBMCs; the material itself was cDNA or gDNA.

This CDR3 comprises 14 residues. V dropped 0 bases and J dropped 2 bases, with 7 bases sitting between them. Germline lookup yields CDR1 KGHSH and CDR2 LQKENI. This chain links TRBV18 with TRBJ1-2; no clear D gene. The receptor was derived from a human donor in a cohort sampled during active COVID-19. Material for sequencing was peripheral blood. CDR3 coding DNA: TGTGCCAGCTCACCACCGGGCGTGAACTATGGCTACACCTTC. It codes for CASSPPGVNYGYTF. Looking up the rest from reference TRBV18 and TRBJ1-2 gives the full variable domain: NAGVMQNPRHLVRRRGQEARLRCSPMKGHSHVYWYRQLPEEGLKFMVYLQKENIIDESGMPKERFSAEFPKEGPSILRIQQVVRGDSAAYFCASSPPGVNYGYTFGSGTRLTVV.